Sequencing of this T cell receptor beta chain was carried out in a study of identical twins. Findings of the study overall: High-abundance cord blood beta clonotypes had fewer insertions; memory repertoires showed none. Twin sharing of out-of-frame TCR alpha was underestimated by models in monozygotic pairs.

The table lists this clonotype with a few counts. Its specificity is not known. A universal primer site was incorporated via template switching, and the cDNA contained unique molecular identifiers. TCRdb recomputed calls from the 5' RACE reads with MiXCR, one row per CDR3 protein. This table has 220,000 or so distinct CDR3 sequences, roughly 7% appearing once. The CDR3 has 16 amino acids. Deletions cut 0 bases from V and 6 bases from J, with 15 bases between. Germline V gives CDR1 PRHDT, CDR2 FYEKMQ (reference sequence). These data were also reused for a study on yellow fever vaccine responses in identical twins.

The clonotype comes from a woman younger than 35 in good health. The sample was memory (CD45RO+) T cells sorted from blood. This chain links TRBV13 with TRBJ2-1, with D tentatively TRBD2 (6 bases). CDR3 coding DNA: TGTGCCAGCAGCTTAGGGGCCGGGACTCAACGCAATGAGCAGTTCTTC. Translation gives CASSLGAGTQRNEQFF.